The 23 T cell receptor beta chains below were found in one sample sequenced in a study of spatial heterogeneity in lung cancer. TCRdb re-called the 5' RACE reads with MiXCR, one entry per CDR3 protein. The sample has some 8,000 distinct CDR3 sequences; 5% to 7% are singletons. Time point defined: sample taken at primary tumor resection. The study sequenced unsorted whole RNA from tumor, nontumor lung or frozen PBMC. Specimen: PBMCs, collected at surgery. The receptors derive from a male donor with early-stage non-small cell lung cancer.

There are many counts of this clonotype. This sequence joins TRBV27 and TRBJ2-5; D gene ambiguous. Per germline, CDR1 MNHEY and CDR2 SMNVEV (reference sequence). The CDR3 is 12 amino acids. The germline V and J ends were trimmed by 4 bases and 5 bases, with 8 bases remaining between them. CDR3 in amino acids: CASSSQGETQYF. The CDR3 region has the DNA TGTGCCAGCAGTTCTCAAGGGGAGACCCAGTACTTC.

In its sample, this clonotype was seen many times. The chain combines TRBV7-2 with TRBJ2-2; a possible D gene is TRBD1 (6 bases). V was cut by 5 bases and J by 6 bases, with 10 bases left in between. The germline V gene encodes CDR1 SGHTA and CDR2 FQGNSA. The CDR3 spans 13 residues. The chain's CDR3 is CASSPQGPGELFF. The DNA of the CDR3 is TGTGCCAGCAGCCCACAGGGACCCGGGGAGCTGTTTTTT.

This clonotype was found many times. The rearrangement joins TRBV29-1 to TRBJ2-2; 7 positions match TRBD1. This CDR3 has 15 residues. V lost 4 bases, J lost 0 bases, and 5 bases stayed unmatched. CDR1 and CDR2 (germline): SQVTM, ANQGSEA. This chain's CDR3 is CSVGNGQANTGELFF. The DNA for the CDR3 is TGCAGCGTTGGGAACGGACAGGCGAACACCGGGGAGCTGTTTTTT.

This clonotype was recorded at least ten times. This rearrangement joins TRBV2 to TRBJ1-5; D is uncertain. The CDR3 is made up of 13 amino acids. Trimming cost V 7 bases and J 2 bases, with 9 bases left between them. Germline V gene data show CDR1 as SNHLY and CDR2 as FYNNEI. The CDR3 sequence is CASNGLGNQPQHF. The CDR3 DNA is TGTGCCAGCAATGGACTGGGCAATCAGCCCCAGCATTTT.

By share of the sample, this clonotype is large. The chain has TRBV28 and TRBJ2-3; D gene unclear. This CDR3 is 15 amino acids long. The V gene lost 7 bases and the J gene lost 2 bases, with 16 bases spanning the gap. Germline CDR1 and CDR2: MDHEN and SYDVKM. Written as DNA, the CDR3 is TGTGCCAGCACCACGACGGGCTACACCACAGATACGCAGTATTTT. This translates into CASTTTGYTTDTQYF. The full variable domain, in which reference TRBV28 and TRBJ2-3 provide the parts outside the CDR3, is DVKVTQSSRYLVKRTGEKVFLECVQDMDHENMFWYRQDPGLGLRLIYFSYDVKMKEKGDIPEGYSVSREKKERFSLILESASTNQTSMYLCASTTTGYTTDTQYFGPGTRLTVL.

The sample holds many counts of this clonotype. CDR3 sequence (DNA): TGTGCCAGCAGCCCCTGGGGGGTTAGACAGCCCCAGCATTTT. It specifies CASSPWGVRQPQHF. The chain links TRBV27 to TRBJ1-5; D might be TRBD1 (5 bases). Deletions cut 6 bases from V and 7 bases from J, with 16 bases between. Looked up from germline, CDR1 is MNHEY and CDR2 is SMNVEV (reference sequence). The CDR3 length is 14 residues.

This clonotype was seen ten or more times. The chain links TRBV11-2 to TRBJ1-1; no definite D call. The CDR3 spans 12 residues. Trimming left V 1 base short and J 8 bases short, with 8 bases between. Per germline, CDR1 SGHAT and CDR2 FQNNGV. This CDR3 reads CASSLGSQEAFF. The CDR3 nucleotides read TGTGCCAGCAGCTTAGGGTCCCAAGAAGCTTTCTTT.

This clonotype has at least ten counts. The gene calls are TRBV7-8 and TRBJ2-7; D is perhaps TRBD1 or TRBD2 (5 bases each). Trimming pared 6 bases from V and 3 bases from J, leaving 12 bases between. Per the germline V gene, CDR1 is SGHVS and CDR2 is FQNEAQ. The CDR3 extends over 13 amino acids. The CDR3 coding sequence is TGTGCCAGCAGAGAGGGGACCCACTACGAGCAGTACTTC. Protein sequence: CASREGTHYEQYF.

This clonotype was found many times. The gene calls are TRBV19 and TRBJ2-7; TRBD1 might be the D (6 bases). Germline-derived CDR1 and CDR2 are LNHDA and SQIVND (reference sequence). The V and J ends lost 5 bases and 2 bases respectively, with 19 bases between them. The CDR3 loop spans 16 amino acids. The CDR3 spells CASSPGQTLFPYEQYF. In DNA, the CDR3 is TGTGCCAGTAGTCCAGGACAGACCCTCTTTCCCTACGAGCAGTACTTC.

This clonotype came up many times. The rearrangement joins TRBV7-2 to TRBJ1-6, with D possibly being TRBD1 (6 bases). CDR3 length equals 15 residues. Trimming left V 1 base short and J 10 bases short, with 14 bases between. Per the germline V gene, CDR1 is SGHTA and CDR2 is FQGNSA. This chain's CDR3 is CASSLDLGAGSPLHF. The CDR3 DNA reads TGTGCCAGCAGCTTAGATCTGGGGGCAGGGTCACCCCTCCACTTT.

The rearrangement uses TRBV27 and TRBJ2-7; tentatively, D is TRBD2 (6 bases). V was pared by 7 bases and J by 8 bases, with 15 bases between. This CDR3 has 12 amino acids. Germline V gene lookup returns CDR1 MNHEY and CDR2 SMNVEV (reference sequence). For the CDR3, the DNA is TGTGCCAGCACCAAGGGAGGAGGGCAGCAGTACTTC. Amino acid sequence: CASTKGGGQQYF.

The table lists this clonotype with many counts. This CDR3 reads CAISESRTDTEAFF. The DNA for the CDR3 is TGTGCCATCAGTGAGTCGCGTACAGACACTGAAGCTTTCTTT. J is TRBJ1-1 and V is TRBV10-3; D gene unclear. Germline lookup yields CDR1 ENHRY and CDR2 SYGVKD. There are 14 residues in the CDR3. V lost 0 bases and J lost 3, with 8 bases in between.

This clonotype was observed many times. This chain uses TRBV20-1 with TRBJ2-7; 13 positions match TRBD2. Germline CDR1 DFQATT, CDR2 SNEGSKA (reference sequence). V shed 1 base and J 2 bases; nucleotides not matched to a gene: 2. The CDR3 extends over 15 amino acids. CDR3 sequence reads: CSARGGTSGTYEQYF. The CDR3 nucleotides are TGCAGTGCTAGAGGTGGGACTAGCGGGACCTACGAGCAGTACTTC.

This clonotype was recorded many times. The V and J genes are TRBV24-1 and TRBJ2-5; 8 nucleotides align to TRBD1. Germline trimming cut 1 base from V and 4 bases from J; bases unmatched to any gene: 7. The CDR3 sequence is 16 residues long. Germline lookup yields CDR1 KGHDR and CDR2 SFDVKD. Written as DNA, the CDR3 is TGTGCCACCAGTGATTTCCGGACAGGGAGAGGAGAGACCCAGTACTTC. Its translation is CATSDFRTGRGETQYF.

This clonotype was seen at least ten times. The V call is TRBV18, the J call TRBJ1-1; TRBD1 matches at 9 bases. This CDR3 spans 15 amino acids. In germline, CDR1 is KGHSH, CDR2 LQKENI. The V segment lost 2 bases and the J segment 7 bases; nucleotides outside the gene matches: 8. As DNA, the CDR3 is TGTGCCAGCTCACCAGAGGGGACAGGGTGGGTTGAAGCTTTCTTT. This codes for CASSPEGTGWVEAFF.

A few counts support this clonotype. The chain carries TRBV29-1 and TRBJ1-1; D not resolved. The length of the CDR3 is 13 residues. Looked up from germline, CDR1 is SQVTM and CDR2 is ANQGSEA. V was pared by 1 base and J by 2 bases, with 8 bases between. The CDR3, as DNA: TGCAGCGTTGAAGGGGCCCGTAACACTGAAGCTTTCTTT. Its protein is CSVEGARNTEAFF.

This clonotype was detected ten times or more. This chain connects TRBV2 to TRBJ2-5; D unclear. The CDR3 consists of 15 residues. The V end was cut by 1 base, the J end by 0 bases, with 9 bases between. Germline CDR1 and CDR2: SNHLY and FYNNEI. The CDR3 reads CASSEDRLYQETQYF. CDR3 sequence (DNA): TGTGCCAGCAGTGAAGACCGCCTGTACCAAGAGACCCAGTACTTC.

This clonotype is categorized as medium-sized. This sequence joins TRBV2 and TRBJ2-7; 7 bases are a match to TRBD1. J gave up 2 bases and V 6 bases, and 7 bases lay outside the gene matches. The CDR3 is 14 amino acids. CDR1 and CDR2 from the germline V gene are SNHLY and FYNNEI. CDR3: CASSRTGSPYEQYF. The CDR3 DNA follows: TGTGCCAGCAGCCGGACAGGCAGCCCCTACGAGCAGTACTTC.

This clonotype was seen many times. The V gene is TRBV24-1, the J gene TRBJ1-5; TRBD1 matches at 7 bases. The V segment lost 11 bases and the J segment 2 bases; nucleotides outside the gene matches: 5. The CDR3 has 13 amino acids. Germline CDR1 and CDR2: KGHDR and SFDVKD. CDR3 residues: CASTGVGNQPQHF. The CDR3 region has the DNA TGTGCCAGTACAGGGGTTGGCAATCAGCCCCAGCATTTT.

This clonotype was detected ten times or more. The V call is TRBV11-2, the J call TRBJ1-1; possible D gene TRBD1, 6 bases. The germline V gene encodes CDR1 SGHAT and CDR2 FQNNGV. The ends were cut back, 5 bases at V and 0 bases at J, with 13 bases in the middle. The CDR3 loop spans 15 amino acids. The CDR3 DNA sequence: TGTGCCAGCAGCACAGGACAGTTGGTGAACACTGAAGCTTTCTTT. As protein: CASSTGQLVNTEAFF.

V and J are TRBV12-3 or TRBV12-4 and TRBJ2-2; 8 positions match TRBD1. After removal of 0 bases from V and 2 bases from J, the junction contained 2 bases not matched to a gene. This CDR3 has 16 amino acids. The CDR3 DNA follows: TGTGCCAGCAGTTTAGCCGGACAGGGTAACACCGGGGAGCTGTTTTTT. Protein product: CASSLAGQGNTGELFF.

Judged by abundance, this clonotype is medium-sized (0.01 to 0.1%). CDR3 protein: CASSLQGQDHNEQFF. The CDR3 coding sequence is TGCGCCAGCAGCTTGCAGGGACAGGACCACAATGAGCAGTTCTTC. The rearrangement uses TRBV5-1 and TRBJ2-1, with TRBD1 identical over 8 bases. Germline lookup yields CDR1 SGHRS and CDR2 YFSETQ. The CDR3 sequence is 15 residues long. J gave up 5 bases and V 1 base, and 5 bases lay outside the gene matches.

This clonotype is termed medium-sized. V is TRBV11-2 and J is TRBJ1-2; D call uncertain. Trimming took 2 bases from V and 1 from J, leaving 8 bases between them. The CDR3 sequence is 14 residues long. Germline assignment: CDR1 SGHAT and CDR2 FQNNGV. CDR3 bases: TGTGCCAGCAGCTTATACGGTAGTAACTATGGCTACACCTTC. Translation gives CASSLYGSNYGYTF.